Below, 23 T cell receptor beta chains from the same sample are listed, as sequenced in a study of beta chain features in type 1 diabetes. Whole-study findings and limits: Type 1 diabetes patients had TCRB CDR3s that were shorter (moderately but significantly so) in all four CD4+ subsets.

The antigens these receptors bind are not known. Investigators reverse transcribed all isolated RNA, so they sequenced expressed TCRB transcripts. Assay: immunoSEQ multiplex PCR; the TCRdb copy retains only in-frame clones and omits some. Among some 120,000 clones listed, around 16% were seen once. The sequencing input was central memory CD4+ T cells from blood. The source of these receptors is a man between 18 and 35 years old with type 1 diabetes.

CDR3 loop: CASSVAGTGGFNEQFF. The DNA for the CDR3 is TGTGCCAGCAGCGTAGCTGGGACAGGGGGTTTCAATGAGCAGTTCTTC. The chain is built from TRBV9 and TRBJ2-1; 11 bases match TRBD1. The CDR3 totals 16 residues. Germline V CDR1 and CDR2: SGDLS, YYNGEE. Losses at the gene ends were 0 bases for V and 6 bases for J; bases not matched to a gene: 5.

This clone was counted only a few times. CDR3 DNA sequence: TGTGCCAGCAACCTCGGGCGGAATTACAATGAGCAGTTCTTC. It codes for CASNLGRNYNEQFF. The V call is TRBV14, the J call TRBJ2-1; D not resolved. The V end lost 7 bases, the J end lost 4 bases, and 14 bases lay between the germline ends. The germline gives CDR1 SGHDN, CDR2 FVKESK. CDR3 length: 14 residues. The full variable domain, rest sourced from reference TRBV14 and TRBJ2-1, is EAGVTQFPSHSVIEKGQTVTLRCDPISGHDNLYWYRRVMGKEIKFLLHFVKESKQDESGMPNNRFLAERTGGTYSTLKVQPAELEDSGVYFCASNLGRNYNEQFFGPGTRLTVL.

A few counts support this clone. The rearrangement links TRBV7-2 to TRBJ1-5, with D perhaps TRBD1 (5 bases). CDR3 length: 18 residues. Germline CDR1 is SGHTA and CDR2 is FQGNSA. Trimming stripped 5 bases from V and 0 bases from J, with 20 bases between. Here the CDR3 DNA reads TGTGCCAGCAGCGCCTCCGGTCCCGGGGCCGATAGCAATCAGCCCCAGCATTTT. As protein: CASSASGPGADSNQPQHF.

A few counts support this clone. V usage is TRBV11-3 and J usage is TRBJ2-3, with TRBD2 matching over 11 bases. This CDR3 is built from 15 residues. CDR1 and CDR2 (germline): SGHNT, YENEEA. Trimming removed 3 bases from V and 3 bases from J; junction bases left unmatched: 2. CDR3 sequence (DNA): TGTGCCAGCAGCTTGGGACTAGCGGAAACAGATACGCAGTATTTT. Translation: CASSLGLAETDTQYF.

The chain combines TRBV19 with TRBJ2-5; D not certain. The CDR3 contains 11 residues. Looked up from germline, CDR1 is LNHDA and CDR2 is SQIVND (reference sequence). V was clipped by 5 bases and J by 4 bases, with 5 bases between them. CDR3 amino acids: CASSFGETQYF. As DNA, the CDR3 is TGTGCCAGTAGTTTCGGAGAGACCCAGTACTTC.

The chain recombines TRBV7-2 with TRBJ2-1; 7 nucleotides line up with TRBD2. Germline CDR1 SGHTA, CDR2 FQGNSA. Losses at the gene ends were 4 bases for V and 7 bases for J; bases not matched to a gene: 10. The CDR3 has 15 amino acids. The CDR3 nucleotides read TGTGCCAGCAGCTCCACGGGGGGAGTGGGTAATGAGCAGTTCTTC. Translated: CASSSTGGVGNEQFF.

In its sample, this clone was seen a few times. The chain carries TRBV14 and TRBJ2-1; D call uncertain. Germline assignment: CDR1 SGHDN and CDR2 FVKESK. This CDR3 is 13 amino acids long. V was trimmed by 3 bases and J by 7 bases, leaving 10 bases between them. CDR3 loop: CASSQVLRNEQFF. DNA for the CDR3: TGTGCCAGCAGCCAGGTCTTGAGGAATGAGCAGTTCTTC. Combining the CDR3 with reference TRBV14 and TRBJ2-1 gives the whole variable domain EAGVTQFPSHSVIEKGQTVTLRCDPISGHDNLYWYRRVMGKEIKFLLHFVKESKQDESGMPNNRFLAERTGGTYSTLKVQPAELEDSGVYFCASSQVLRNEQFFGPGTRLTVL.

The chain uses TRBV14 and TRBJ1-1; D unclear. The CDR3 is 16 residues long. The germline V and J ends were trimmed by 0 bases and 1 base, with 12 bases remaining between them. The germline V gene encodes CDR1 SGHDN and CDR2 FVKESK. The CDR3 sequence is CASSQEEGRGNTEAFF. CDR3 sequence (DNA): TGTGCCAGCAGCCAAGAGGAAGGACGGGGGAACACTGAAGCTTTCTTT.

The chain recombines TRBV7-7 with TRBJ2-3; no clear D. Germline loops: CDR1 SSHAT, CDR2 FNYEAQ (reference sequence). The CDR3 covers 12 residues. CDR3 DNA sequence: TGTGCTAGACTTTCTAGCACAGATACGCAGTATTTT. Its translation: CARLSSTDTQYF.

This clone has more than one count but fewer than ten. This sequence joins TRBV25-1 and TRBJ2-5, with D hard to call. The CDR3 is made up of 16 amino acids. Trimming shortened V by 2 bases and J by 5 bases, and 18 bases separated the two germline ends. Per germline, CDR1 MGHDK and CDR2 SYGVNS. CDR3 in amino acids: CASSEPLRSFSETQYF. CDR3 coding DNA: TGTGCCAGCAGTGAACCCCTTCGGAGCTTTTCCGAGACCCAGTACTTC.

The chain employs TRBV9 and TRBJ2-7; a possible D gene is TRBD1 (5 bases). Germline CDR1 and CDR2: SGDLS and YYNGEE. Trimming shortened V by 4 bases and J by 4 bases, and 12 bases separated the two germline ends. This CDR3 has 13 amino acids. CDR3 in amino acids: CASSPTGWYEQYF. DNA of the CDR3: TGTGCCAGCAGCCCCACAGGATGGTACGAGCAGTACTTC.

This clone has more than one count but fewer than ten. Here the CDR3 reads CAIRHGDRGSEQYF. The CDR3 DNA reads as TGTGCCATCAGGCACGGGGACAGGGGCTCCGAGCAGTACTTC. The chain is built from TRBV10-3 and TRBJ2-7, with 10 bases lining up with TRBD1. The germline gives CDR1 ENHRY, CDR2 SYGVKD. The CDR3 totals 14 residues. V was pared by 6 bases and J by 6 bases, with 8 bases of the junction left unmatched.

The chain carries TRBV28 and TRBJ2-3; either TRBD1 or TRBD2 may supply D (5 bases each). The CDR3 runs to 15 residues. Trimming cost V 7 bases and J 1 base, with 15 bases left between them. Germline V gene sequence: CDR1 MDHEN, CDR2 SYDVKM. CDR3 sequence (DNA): TGTGCCAGCACCACTGGGGCAGCGGGCACAGATACGCAGTATTTT. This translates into CASTTGAAGTDTQYF. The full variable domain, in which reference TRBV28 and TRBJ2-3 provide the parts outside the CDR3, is DVKVTQSSRYLVKRTGEKVFLECVQDMDHENMFWYRQDPGLGLRLIYFSYDVKMKEKGDIPEGYSVSREKKERFSLILESASTNQTSMYLCASTTGAAGTDTQYFGPGTRLTVL.

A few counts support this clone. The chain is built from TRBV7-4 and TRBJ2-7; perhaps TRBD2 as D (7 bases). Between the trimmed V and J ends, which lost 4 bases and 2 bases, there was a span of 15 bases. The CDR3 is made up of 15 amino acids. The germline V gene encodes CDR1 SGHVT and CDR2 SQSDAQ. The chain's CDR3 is CASSSTGRAPYEQYF. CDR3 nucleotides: TGTGCCAGCAGCTCCACAGGGAGGGCCCCCTACGAGCAGTACTTC.

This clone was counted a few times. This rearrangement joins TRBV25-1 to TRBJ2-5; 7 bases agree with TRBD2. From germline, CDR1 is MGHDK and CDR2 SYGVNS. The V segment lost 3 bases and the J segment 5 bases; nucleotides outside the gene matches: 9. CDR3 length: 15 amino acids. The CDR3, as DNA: TGTGCCAGCAGTGATTCCACCCTGGGAGGGGAGACCCAGTACTTC. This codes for CASSDSTLGGETQYF.

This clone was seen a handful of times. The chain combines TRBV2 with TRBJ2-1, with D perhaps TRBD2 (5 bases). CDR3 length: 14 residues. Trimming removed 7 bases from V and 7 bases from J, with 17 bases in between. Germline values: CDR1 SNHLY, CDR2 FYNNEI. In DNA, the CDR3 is TGTGCCAGCATCCCCCATACTAGGAGGAATGAGCAGTTCTTC. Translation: CASIPHTRRNEQFF.

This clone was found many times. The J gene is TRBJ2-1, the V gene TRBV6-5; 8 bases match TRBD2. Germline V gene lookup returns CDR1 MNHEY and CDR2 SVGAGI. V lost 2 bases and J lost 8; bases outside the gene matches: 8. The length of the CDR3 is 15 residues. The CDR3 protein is CASSYRISGNDEQFF. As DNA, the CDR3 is TGTGCCAGCAGTTACAGGATTAGCGGGAATGATGAGCAGTTCTTC.

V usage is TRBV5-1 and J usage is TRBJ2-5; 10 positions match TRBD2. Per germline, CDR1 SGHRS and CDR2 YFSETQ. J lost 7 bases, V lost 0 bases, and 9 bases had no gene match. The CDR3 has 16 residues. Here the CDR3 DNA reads TGCGCCAGCAGCTTGGCCCCTCTAGCGGGAGAAGCGACCCAGTACTTC. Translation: CASSLAPLAGEATQYF.

CDR3 protein: CASSLDLIGELFF. The CDR3 DNA is TGCGCCAGCAGCTTGGATTTGATCGGGGAGCTGTTTTTT. The chain links TRBV5-1 to TRBJ2-2; no definite D call. CDR3 length: 13 amino acids. Germline V gene sequence: CDR1 SGHRS, CDR2 YFSETQ. Trimming shortened V by 0 bases and J by 7 bases, and 7 bases separated the two germline ends.

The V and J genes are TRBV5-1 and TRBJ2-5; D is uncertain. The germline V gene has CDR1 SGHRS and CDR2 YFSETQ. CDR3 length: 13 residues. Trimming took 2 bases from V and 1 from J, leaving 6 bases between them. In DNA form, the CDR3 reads TGCGCCAGCAGCTTTGGCAGCCAAGAGACCCAGTACTTC. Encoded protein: CASSFGSQETQYF.

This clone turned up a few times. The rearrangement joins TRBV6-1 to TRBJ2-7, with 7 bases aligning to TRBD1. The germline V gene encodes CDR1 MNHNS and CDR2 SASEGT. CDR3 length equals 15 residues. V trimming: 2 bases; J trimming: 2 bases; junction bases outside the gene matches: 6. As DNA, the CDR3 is TGTGCCAGCAGTGAACCGGGACAGATTCCCTACGAGCAGTACTTC. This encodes CASSEPGQIPYEQYF.

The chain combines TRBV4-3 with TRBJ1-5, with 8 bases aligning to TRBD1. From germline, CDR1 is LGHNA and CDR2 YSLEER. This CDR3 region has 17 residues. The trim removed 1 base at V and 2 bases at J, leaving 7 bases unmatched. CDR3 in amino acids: CASSQGAGGAGNQPQHF. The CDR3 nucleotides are TGCGCCAGCAGCCAAGGGGCAGGGGGCGCAGGCAATCAGCCCCAGCATTTT.

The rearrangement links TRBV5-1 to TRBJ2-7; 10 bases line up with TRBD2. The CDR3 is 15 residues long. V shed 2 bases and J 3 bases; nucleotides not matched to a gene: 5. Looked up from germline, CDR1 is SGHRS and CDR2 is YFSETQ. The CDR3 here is CASSFVTSGIYEQYF. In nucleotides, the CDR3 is TGCGCCAGCAGCTTCGTAACTAGCGGGATCTACGAGCAGTACTTC.